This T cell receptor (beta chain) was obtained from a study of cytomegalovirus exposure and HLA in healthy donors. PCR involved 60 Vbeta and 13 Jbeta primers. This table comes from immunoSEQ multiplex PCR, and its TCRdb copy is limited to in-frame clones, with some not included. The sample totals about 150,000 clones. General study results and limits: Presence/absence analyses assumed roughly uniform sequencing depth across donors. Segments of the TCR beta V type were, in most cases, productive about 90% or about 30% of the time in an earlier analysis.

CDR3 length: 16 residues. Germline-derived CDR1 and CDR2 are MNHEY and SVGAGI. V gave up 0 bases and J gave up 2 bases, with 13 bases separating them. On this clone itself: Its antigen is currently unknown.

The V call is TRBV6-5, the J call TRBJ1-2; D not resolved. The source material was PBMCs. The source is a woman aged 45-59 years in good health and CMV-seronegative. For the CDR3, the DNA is TGTGCCAGCAGTTACTCTCCTGCAGCCGGGAACTATGGCTACACCTTC. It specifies CASSYSPAAGNYGYTF.